One and the same sample provided the 20 T cell receptor beta chains below, sequenced in a study of T cells in Graves' hyperthyroidism and ophthalmopathy. Using RNA transcripts as the source, TCR beta CDR3 regions were amplified. The HTBI primer set served for first-round RT-PCR of the TCR CDR3. TCRdb reanalysed the multiplex PCR reads using MiXCR and keeps one entry per CDR3 protein. The table lists 300,000 to 500,000 distinct CDR3 sequences, around 15% of them singletons, with around 28% in the top ten. Sequenced: blood. The origin of the receptors is a man aged 45-65 years with Graves' ophthalmopathy.

This clonotype appeared many times. The V gene is TRBV15, the J gene TRBJ1-5, with TRBD1 matching over 8 bases. Germline trimming cut 0 bases from V and 2 bases from J; bases unmatched to any gene: 12. This CDR3 has 19 amino acids. The germline V gene has CDR1 LNHNV and CDR2 YYDKDF (reference sequence). The chain's CDR3 is CATSRDLRTGTFGNQPQHF. The CDR3 nucleotides are TGTGCCACCAGCAGAGATCTTCGGACAGGGACCTTCGGCAATCAGCCCCAGCATTTT.

This clonotype appeared many times. V gene TRBV20-1 combines with J gene TRBJ2-1; D not resolved. The CDR3 is 12 amino acids. CDR1 and CDR2 (germline): DFQATT, SNEGSKA (reference sequence). The V gene lost 8 bases and the J gene lost 7 bases, with 15 bases spanning the gap. The CDR3 sequence is CSPKKGNNEQFF. As DNA, the CDR3 is TGCAGTCCAAAAAAAGGGAATAATGAGCAGTTCTTC.

This clonotype was observed many times. V gene TRBV5-1 combines with J gene TRBJ2-3, with D unresolved. The length of the CDR3 is 15 residues. Deletions cut 0 bases from V and 0 bases from J, with 8 bases between. Germline CDR1 reads SGHRS; CDR2 reads YFSETQ. This chain's CDR3 is CASSLDGVSTDTQYF. Here the CDR3 DNA reads TGCGCCAGCAGCTTGGATGGGGTTAGCACAGATACGCAGTATTTT.

This chain joins TRBV6-2 or TRBV6-3 and TRBJ2-3; 10 positions agree with TRBD2. There are 17 residues in the CDR3. V shed 0 bases, J shed 4 bases, and the junction held 7 bases outside the gene matches. Germline CDR1 MNHEY, CDR2 SVGEGT. This CDR3 reads CASSYSRTSGIADTQYF. In nucleotides, the CDR3 is TGTGCCAGCAGTTACTCCCGAACTAGCGGGATCGCAGATACGCAGTATTTT.

V gene TRBV29-1 combines with J gene TRBJ2-6, with a tentative D call TRBD1 (5 bases). The germline V gene encodes CDR1 SQVTM and CDR2 ANQGSEA. The CDR3 consists of 14 residues. Trimming cost V 5 bases and J 5 bases, with 13 bases left between them. The CDR3 spells CSVSQGLRANVLTF. The DNA for the CDR3 is TGCAGCGTTAGCCAGGGTCTTCGGGCCAACGTCCTGACTTTC.

The genes are TRBV19 and TRBJ2-5; 11 bases agree with TRBD1. The CDR3 extends over 14 amino acids. Germline CDR1 and CDR2: LNHDA and SQIVND (reference sequence). The ends lost 9 bases at V and 6 bases at J; junction bases unmatched: 9. CDR3 protein: CASRARTGGKTQYF. CDR3 DNA: TGTGCCAGCCGAGCCCGGACAGGGGGCAAGACCCAGTACTTC.

This clonotype showed up just a few times. This may come from a read error, since a much larger clone is one base off. The chain combines TRBV2 with TRBJ2-2; a possible D gene is TRBD1 (6 bases). Looked up from germline, CDR1 is SNHLY and CDR2 is FYNNEI. This CDR3 has 17 amino acids. For the CDR3, the DNA is TGTGCCAGCAGATACACAGGGCTGACTGGTAGCACCAGGGAGCTGTTTTTT. Translating it yields CASRYTGLTGSTRELFF. Together with reference TRBV2 and TRBJ2-2, the CDR3 gives the full variable domain: EPEVTQTPSHQVTQMGQEVILRCVPISNHLYFYWYRQILGQKVEFLVSFYNNEISEKSEIFDDQFSVERPDGSNFTLKIRSTKLEDSAMYFCASRYTGLTGSTRELFFGEGSRLTVL.

Concerning this clonotype: This sequence may be a read error, since a much larger clone differs from it by one base. This rearrangement joins TRBV6-1 to TRBJ2-7; 12 bases map to TRBD2. CDR3 length equals 15 residues. Trimming at V came to 6 bases and at J to 4 bases, leaving 7 bases not matched to a gene. CDR1 and CDR2 from the germline V gene are MNHNS and SASEGT. The CDR3 protein is CASSAMTSGRYEQYF. CDR3 in DNA: TGTGCCAGCAGCGCGATGACTAGCGGGAGATACGAGCAGTACTTC.

This clonotype was observed many times. The J gene is TRBJ2-7, the V gene TRBV7-6; tentative D call: TRBD2 (7 bases). Trimming left V 2 bases short and J 7 bases short, with 21 bases between. The CDR3 spans 16 residues. Germline V CDR1 and CDR2: SGHVS, FNYEAQ. This CDR3 is CASSLRARGRFGEQYF. CDR3 nucleotide sequence: TGTGCCAGCAGCTTACGGGCGCGGGGGCGCTTCGGGGAGCAGTACTTC. Filled out from reference TRBV7-6 and TRBJ2-7, the complete variable domain reads GAGVSQSPRYKVTKRGQDVALRCDPISGHVSLYWYRQALGQGPEFLTYFNYEAQQDKSGLPNDRFSAERPEGSISTLTIQRTEQRDSAMYRCASSLRARGRFGEQYFGPGTRLTVT.

This clonotype has ten or more counts. The genes are TRBV27 and TRBJ2-3, with D hard to call. The V end was cut by 5 bases, the J end by 2 bases, with 8 bases between. The CDR3 contains 13 residues. Germline lookup yields CDR1 MNHEY and CDR2 SMNVEV (reference sequence). The CDR3 DNA is TGTGCCAGCAGTCCTTCCTACACAGATACGCAGTATTTT. It encodes CASSPSYTDTQYF.

This clonotype showed up many times. The chain employs TRBV20-1 and TRBJ1-5, with a tentative D call TRBD1 (6 bases). This CDR3 comprises 15 residues. CDR1 is DFQATT and CDR2 is SNEGSKA in the germline V gene (reference sequence). V was cut by 3 bases and J by 7 bases, with 19 bases left in between. The CDR3: CSASPGGGAGQPQHF. CDR3 DNA sequence: TGCAGTGCTAGCCCGGGGGGGGGGGCAGGACAGCCCCAGCATTTT.

Many counts were recorded for this clonotype. The chain recombines TRBV3-1 with TRBJ2-7, with 10 bases identical to TRBD1. Looked up from germline, CDR1 is LGHDT and CDR2 is YNNKEL (reference sequence). This CDR3 is 15 amino acids long. With 2 bases clipped from V and 3 bases from J, the junction kept 4 bases outside the gene matches. CDR3 in amino acids: CASSQLRDRGYEQYF. The CDR3 nucleotides read TGTGCCAGCAGCCAACTACGGGACAGGGGCTACGAGCAGTACTTC.

This clonotype was recorded many times. The J gene is TRBJ1-5, the V gene TRBV28; TRBD1 agrees at 8 bases. With 4 bases clipped from V and 6 bases from J, the junction kept 5 bases outside the gene matches. The CDR3 is made up of 14 amino acids. CDR1 is MDHEN, CDR2 SYDVKM, per germline. CDR3 protein: CASSYRGVSQPQHF. CDR3 DNA: TGTGCCAGCAGTTACAGGGGGGTCAGTCAGCCCCAGCATTTT.

This clonotype was seen many times. The chain uses TRBV14 and TRBJ2-2; D not resolved. The germline V gene encodes CDR1 SGHDN and CDR2 FVKESK. The germline V and J ends were trimmed by 1 base and 0 bases, with 6 bases remaining between them. The CDR3 has 15 amino acids. The CDR3 loop is CASSQVKANTGELFF. The CDR3 coding sequence is TGTGCCAGCAGCCAAGTTAAAGCGAACACCGGGGAGCTGTTTTTT. The variable domain in full, with the rest retrieved from reference TRBV14 and TRBJ2-2, is EAGVTQFPSHSVIEKGQTVTLRCDPISGHDNLYWYRRVMGKEIKFLLHFVKESKQDESGMPNNRFLAERTGGTYSTLKVQPAELEDSGVYFCASSQVKANTGELFFGEGSRLTVL.

The J gene is TRBJ2-5, the V gene TRBV10-2; no definite D call. Deletions cut 6 bases from V and 1 base from J, with 15 bases between. Germline-derived CDR1 and CDR2 are WSHSY and SAAADI. The CDR3 spans 15 residues. Here the CDR3 reads CASRTQRSLQETQYF. The CDR3 DNA sequence: TGCGCCAGCAGAACCCAAAGATCGCTCCAAGAGACCCAGTACTTC.

This clonotype was seen many times. The chain employs TRBV5-1 and TRBJ2-3; 11 nucleotides line up with TRBD2. This CDR3 has 15 amino acids. The J segment lost 4 bases and the V segment lost 5 bases, leaving 6 bases of the junction unmatched. Germline lookup yields CDR1 SGHRS and CDR2 YFSETQ. The CDR3 region is CASSRLAGRADTQYF. The CDR3 DNA is TGCGCCAGCAGTAGACTAGCGGGAAGGGCAGATACGCAGTATTTT.

This clonotype came up many times. The chain employs TRBV20-1 and TRBJ1-6; TRBD1 matches at 7 bases. V gave up 1 base and J gave up 5 bases; unmatched junction bases: 2. The CDR3 has 14 residues. From germline, CDR1 is DFQATT and CDR2 SNEGSKA (reference sequence). CDR3 residues: CSARAGTDNSPLHF. CDR3 nucleotides: TGCAGTGCTAGAGCGGGGACAGATAATTCACCCCTCCACTTT.

At least ten counts were recorded for this clonotype. The chain carries TRBV4-1 and TRBJ2-3; TRBD2 matches 7 bases. This CDR3 has 15 residues. Germline CDR1 is MGHRA and CDR2 is YSYEKL. The ends lost 4 bases at V and 0 bases at J; junction bases unmatched: 4. Here the CDR3 reads CASSRGLGSTDTQYF. The DNA of the CDR3 is TGCGCCAGCAGCCGCGGACTAGGCAGCACAGATACGCAGTATTTT.

This rearrangement joins TRBV15 to TRBJ2-3; possibly TRBD2 for D (7 bases). The CDR3 covers 13 residues. Germline V lookup: CDR1 LNHNV, CDR2 YYDKDF (reference sequence). Trimming took 5 bases from V and 4 from J, leaving 10 bases between them. This chain's CDR3 is CATSRGASDTQYF. The CDR3 DNA follows: TGTGCCACCAGCCGGGGGGCCTCAGATACGCAGTATTTT. The variable domain in full, with the rest retrieved from reference TRBV15 and TRBJ2-3, is DAMVIQNPRYQVTQFGKPVTLSCSQTLNHNVMYWYQQKSSQAPKLLFHYYDKDFNNEADTPDNFQSRRPNTSFCFLDIRSPGLGDTAMYLCATSRGASDTQYFGPGTRLTVL.

Note on this clonotype: A clone one base away is much larger, so this may be a read error. V is TRBV3-1 and J is TRBJ2-3; TRBD1 or TRBD2 may be the D gene (5 bases each). CDR1 LGHDT and CDR2 YNNKEL come from the germline V gene (reference sequence). This CDR3 has 16 amino acids. V was cut by 6 bases and J by 4 bases, with 20 bases left in between. CDR3 DNA sequence: TGTGCCAGCAGTCTTACCGGGACCCCAAGCGCAGATACGCAGTATTTT. Translated, it gives CASSLTGTPSADTQYF.